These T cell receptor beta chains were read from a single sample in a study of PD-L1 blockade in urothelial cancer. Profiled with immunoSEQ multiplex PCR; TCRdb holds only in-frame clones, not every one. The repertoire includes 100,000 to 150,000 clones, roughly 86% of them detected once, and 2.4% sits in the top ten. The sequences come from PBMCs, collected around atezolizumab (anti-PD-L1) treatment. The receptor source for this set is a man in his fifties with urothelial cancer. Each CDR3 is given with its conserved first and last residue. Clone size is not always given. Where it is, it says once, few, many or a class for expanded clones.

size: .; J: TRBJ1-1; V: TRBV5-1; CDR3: CASSGSFPGQAGPGSTEAFF
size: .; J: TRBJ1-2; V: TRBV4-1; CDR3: CASSQGGTGFGYTF
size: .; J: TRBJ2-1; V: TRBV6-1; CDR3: CASQVPGLAYNEQFF
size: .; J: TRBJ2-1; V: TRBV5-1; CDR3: CASSLTSGSFTNEQFF
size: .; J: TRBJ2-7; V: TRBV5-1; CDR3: CASSPSSGRSGYEQYF
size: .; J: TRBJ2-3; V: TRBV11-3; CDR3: CASSSKGLAGGADTQYF
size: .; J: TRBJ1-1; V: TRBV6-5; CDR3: CASSYTRGTEAFF
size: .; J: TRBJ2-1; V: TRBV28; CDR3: CASSLGSSYNEQFF
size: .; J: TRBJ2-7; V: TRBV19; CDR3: CASSTPGVAYEQYF
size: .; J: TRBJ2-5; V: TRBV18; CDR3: CASSPYLQETQYF
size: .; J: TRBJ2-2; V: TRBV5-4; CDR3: CASSFQGANTGELFF
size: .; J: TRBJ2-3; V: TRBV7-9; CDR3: CASSRQGLADTQYF
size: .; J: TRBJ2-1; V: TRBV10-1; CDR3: CASSLSGRFNEQFF
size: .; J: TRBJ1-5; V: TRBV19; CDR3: CASRREGFGQPQHF
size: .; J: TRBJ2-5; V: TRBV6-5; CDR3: CASSYVRGPLQETQYF
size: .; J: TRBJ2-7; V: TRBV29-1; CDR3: CSVVGISGGTSYEQYF
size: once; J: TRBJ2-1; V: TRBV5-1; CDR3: CASRKLAGGNEQFF
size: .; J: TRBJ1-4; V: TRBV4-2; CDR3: CASSQNRASLANEKLFF